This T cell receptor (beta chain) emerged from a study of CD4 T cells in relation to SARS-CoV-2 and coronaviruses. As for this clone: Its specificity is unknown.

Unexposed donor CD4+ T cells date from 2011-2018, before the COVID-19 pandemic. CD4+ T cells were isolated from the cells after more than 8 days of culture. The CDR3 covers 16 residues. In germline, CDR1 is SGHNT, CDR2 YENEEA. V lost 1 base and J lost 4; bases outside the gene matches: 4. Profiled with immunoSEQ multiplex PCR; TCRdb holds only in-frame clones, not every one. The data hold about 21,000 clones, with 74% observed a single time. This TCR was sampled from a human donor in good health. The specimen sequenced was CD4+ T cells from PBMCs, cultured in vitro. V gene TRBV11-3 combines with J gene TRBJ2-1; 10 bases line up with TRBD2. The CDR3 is CASSLVPAGGYNEQFF. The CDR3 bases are TGTGCCAGCAGCTTAGTACCAGCGGGAGGGTACAATGAGCAGTTCTTC.